This T cell receptor beta chain was obtained from a study of shared clonotypes between healthy human individuals. It was at deep level that the assay was run. Some clones are missing from TCRdb's copy, which holds only in-frame ones; the method was immunoSEQ multiplex PCR. This sample has 2.5 million or so clones; approximately 90% occur once, and the top ten carry 0.11% to 0.15%. V was shortened by 1 base and J by 2 bases, with 9 bases between the two germline ends. Germline V gene sequence: CDR1 SGHNT, CDR2 YYREEE (reference sequence). The CDR3 spans 15 residues. This TCR came from a young man in good health. The chain has TRBV5-4 and TRBJ2-2, with a possible D match to TRBD1 (6 bases). The sequenced sample was naive CD4+ T cells sorted from blood. The subset is: CD45RA+ positively selected. The CDR3 region is CASSLKGGNTGELFF. CDR3 sequence (DNA): TGTGCCAGCAGCTTGAAAGGGGGTAACACCGGGGAGCTGTTTTTT.